This TCR beta chain is from a study of blood T cell repertoires in COVID-19. Study as a whole: Researchers got acute and convalescent COVID-19 samples from the United States, Italy and Spain.

Assay: immunoSEQ multiplex PCR; the TCRdb copy retains only in-frame clones and omits some. The sample includes about 440,000 clones, around 88% of them seen just once. V lost 0 bases and J 2 bases, leaving 12 bases between the germline ends. The germline gives CDR1 SGDLS, CDR2 YYNGEE. The CDR3 spans 15 residues. The TCR comes from a woman under 40 with acute or convalescent COVID-19. The rearrangement uses TRBV9 and TRBJ2-7; D perhaps matches TRBD1 (5 bases). What was sequenced was peripheral blood. This CDR3 reads CASSVGPDTAYEQYF. The CDR3 bases are TGTGCCAGCAGCGTAGGGCCGGACACCGCCTACGAGCAGTACTTC.